This TCR beta chain was documented in a study of low-dose radiotherapy and immunotherapy resistance in tumors. Overall study: The regimen for patients comprised intravenous nivolumab 240 mg every two weeks plus intravenous ipilimumab 1 mg/kg every six weeks. A dose of 300 mg of oral aspirin was taken by patients daily for four cycles from cycle 1 day 1.

This CDR3 region has 12 residues. V gave up 8 bases and J gave up 6 bases, with 17 bases separating them. Germline loops: CDR1 SQVTM, CDR2 ANQGSEA. Covering alpha and beta chains, TRAV- and TRBV-specific primers were used for the first-strand cDNA. TCR amplification ran 20 PCR cycles using constant-region and V-primer adapter primers. The mRNA which had been isolated was amplified by in vitro transcription. TCRdb re-called the reads through MiXCR, storing one row per CDR3 protein. The data show about 9,800 distinct CDR3 sequences, approximately 40% seen once. This clonotype was observed a few times. V gene TRBV29-1 combines with J gene TRBJ2-7; D gene unclear. The receptor was isolated from a human donor with advanced metastatic prostate, ovarian, gallbladder or colorectal cancer (not recorded which). This table probably holds off-target reads from a library built for another chain. The CDR3 spells CSPRWGGVEQYF. The DNA for the CDR3 is TGCAGCCCCAGGTGGGGTGGAGTCGAGCAGTACTTC.